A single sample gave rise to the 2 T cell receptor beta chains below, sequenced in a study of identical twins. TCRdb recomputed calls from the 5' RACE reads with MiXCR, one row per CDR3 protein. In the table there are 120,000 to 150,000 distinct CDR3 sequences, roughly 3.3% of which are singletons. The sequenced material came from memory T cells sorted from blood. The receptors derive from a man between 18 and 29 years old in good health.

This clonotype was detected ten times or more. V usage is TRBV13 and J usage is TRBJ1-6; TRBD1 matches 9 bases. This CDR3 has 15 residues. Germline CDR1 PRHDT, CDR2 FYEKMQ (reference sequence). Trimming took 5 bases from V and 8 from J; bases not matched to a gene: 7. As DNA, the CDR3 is TGTGCCAGCAGCGGATCGGGACAGGGACATTCACCCCTCCACTTT. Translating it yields CASSGSGQGHSPLHF.

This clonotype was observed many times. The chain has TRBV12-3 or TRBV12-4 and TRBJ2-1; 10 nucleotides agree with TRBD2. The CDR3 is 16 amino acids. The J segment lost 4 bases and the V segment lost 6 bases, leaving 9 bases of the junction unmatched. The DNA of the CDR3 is TGTGCCAGCAGCCCTAGCGGGAGAGGTTGGTACAATGAGCAGTTCTTC. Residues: CASSPSGRGWYNEQFF.